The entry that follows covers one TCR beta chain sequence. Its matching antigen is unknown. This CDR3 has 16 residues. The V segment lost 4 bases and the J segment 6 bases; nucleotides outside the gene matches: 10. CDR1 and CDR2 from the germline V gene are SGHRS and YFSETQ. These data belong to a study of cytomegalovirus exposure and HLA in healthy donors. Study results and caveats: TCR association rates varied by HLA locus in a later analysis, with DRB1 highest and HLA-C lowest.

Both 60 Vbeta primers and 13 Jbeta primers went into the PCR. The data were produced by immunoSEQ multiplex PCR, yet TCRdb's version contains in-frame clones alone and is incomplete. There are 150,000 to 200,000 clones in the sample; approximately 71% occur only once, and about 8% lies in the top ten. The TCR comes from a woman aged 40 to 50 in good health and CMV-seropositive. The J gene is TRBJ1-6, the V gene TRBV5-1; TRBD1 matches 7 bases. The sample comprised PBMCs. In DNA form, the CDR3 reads TGCGCCAGCAGCAACGACTACAGGGGTGGTAATTCACCCCTCCACTTT. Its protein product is CASSNDYRGGNSPLHF.